Described below is a single T cell receptor (beta chain) sequence and its context. The sample originates from a study of OX40 agonist ivuxolimab in advanced cancers. Method: immunoSEQ multiplex PCR; TCRdb's copy keeps in-frame clones and lacks some. The data hold 45,000 to 55,000 clones, with about 85% observed a single time. CDR3 length equals 14 residues. Trimming stripped 4 bases from V and 0 bases from J, with 8 bases between. The germline V gene encodes CDR1 SGDLS and CDR2 YYNGEE. This rearrangement joins TRBV9 to TRBJ2-1; D gene ambiguous. Sequencing used CD4+ or CD8+ T cells sorted from blood, obtained in a trial of the OX40 agonist ivuxolimab. The receptor was derived from an adult with an advanced solid tumor such as melanoma, head and neck, liver or kidney cancer. CDR3 protein: CASSPVSSYNEQFF. CDR3 in DNA: TGTGCCAGCAGCCCTGTTAGCTCCTACAATGAGCAGTTCTTC.